The 29 T cell receptor beta chains listed next were all sequenced from one sample in a study of cytomegalovirus exposure and HLA in healthy donors. TCRdb's table, derived via immunoSEQ multiplex PCR, lists solely in-frame clones and lacks some. The profile covers roughly 50,000 clones, with 93% appearing a single time and approximately 1.7% taken by the ten largest. Sequenced material: PBMCs. Source of these receptors: a woman between 18 and 29 years old in good health and CMV-seropositive.

In its sample, this clone was seen once. This chain joins TRBV7-3 and TRBJ2-3; TRBD1 aligns across 7 bases. Germline trimming cut 1 base from V and 3 bases from J; bases unmatched to any gene: 7. The germline V gene encodes CDR1 SGHTA and CDR2 FQGTGA. This CDR3 is 16 amino acids long. The CDR3 nucleotides read TGTGCCAGCAGCTTAAAGGGGGCGCAACGGACAGATACGCAGTATTTT. This translates into CASSLKGAQRTDTQYF. The full variable domain, its missing parts supplied by reference TRBV7-3 and TRBJ2-3, is GAGVSQTPSNKVTEKGKYVELRCDPISGHTALYWYRQSLGQGPEFLIYFQGTGAADDSGLPNDRFFAVRPEGSVSTLKIQRTERGDSAVYLCASSLKGAQRTDTQYFGPGTRLTVL.

The chain uses TRBV4-3 and TRBJ1-6; 7 positions agree with TRBD1. With 0 bases clipped from V and 10 bases from J, the junction kept 6 bases outside the gene matches. There are 15 residues in the CDR3. Per the germline V gene, CDR1 is LGHNA and CDR2 is YSLEER. The CDR3 bases are TGCGCCAGCAGCCAAGAACAGGGGCAAACCTCACCCCTCCACTTT. It specifies CASSQEQGQTSPLHF.

This clone was observed once. The J gene is TRBJ1-1, the V gene TRBV5-4; 10 nucleotides match TRBD1. The CDR3 loop spans 14 amino acids. With V trimmed by 0 bases and J by 10 bases, 6 bases remained unmatched. Germline-derived CDR1 and CDR2 are SGHNT and YYREEE (reference sequence). CDR3 region: CASSLEGQGLTAFF. Written as DNA, the CDR3 is TGTGCCAGCAGCTTGGAGGGACAGGGGTTAACAGCTTTCTTT.

V and J are TRBV2 and TRBJ2-7; 9 bases agree with TRBD2. This CDR3 spans 13 amino acids. Looked up from germline, CDR1 is SNHLY and CDR2 is FYNNEI. The junction had 3 bases not matched to a gene; V was cut back by 4 bases and J by 5 bases. The CDR3 region has the DNA TGTGCCAGCAGTGTGAGCGGGAGGAACGAGCAGTACTTC. Residues: CASSVSGRNEQYF.

This sequence joins TRBV2 and TRBJ2-3, with 7 nucleotides matching TRBD2. The CDR3 contains 11 residues. Germline loops: CDR1 SNHLY, CDR2 FYNNEI. Germline trimming cut 10 bases from V and 6 bases from J; bases unmatched to any gene: 4. The CDR3 DNA sequence: TGTGCCAAAACGCGGGGGGATACGCAGTATTTT. This sequence encodes CAKTRGDTQYF.

J is TRBJ1-2 and V is TRBV19; 7 bases line up with TRBD1. The germline V gene has CDR1 LNHDA and CDR2 SQIVND (reference sequence). CDR3 length: 16 amino acids. After removal of 7 bases from V and 1 base from J, the junction contained 12 bases not matched to a gene. The DNA of the CDR3 is TGTGCCAGTACCCGAGGGAATGACAGGGATAACTATGGCTACACCTTC. Translated, it gives CASTRGNDRDNYGYTF.

The chain couples TRBV5-6 to TRBJ2-7, with 7 nucleotides matching TRBD1. Germline V gene lookup returns CDR1 SGHDT and CDR2 YYEEEE. This CDR3 region has 16 residues. V gave up 0 bases and J gave up 4 bases; unmatched junction bases: 10. CDR3 DNA: TGTGCCAGCAGCTTGGCCCCAAACAGGGGTCTGTACGAGCAGTACTTC. Amino acids: CASSLAPNRGLYEQYF.

This clone has a handful of counts. The J gene is TRBJ1-1, the V gene TRBV29-1; no clear D. The CDR3 extends over 11 amino acids. V shed 4 bases and J shed 6 bases, with 9 bases lying between them. Per germline, CDR1 SQVTM and CDR2 ANQGSEA. CDR3 amino acids: CSVAFRAEAFF. CDR3 DNA: TGCAGCGTTGCTTTCCGTGCTGAAGCTTTCTTT.

The chain has TRBV7-9 and TRBJ1-2; D is ambiguous. The CDR3 runs to 15 residues. Trimming took off 0 bases at V and 3 bases at J, with 11 bases between the two ends. Germline CDR1 reads SEHNR; CDR2 reads FQNEAQ (reference sequence). The CDR3 bases are TGTGCCAGCAGCTTAGCGGGCGCAGTCCACTATGGCTACACCTTC. Translation: CASSLAGAVHYGYTF.

CDR3 bases: TGTGCCAGCAGCCTTTCAGGGGCCACTGAAGCTTTCTTT. As protein: CASSLSGATEAFF. The V gene is TRBV2, the J gene TRBJ1-1, with D maybe TRBD1 (6 bases). CDR3 length: 13 amino acids. Trimming took off 6 bases at V and 4 bases at J, with 12 bases between the two ends. Per the germline V gene, CDR1 is SNHLY and CDR2 is FYNNEI.

This rearrangement joins TRBV5-8 to TRBJ1-2; TRBD1 is a possible D gene (6 bases). Germline V gives CDR1 SGHTS, CDR2 YDEGEE. The CDR3 is made up of 14 amino acids. V gave up 4 bases and J gave up 7 bases, with 17 bases separating them. CDR3 bases: TGTGCCAGCAGCATCGGCGCCGGGGGGGCTGGCTACACCTTC. Protein sequence: CASSIGAGGAGYTF.

V and J are TRBV2 and TRBJ1-1; 7 positions match TRBD1. CDR1 and CDR2 from the germline V gene are SNHLY and FYNNEI. The CDR3 spans 14 residues. The J segment lost 0 bases and the V segment lost 6 bases, leaving 4 bases of the junction unmatched. The CDR3 region has the DNA TGTGCCAGCAGGACAGGGTTGATGAACACTGAAGCTTTCTTT. Translation: CASRTGLMNTEAFF.

V usage is TRBV6-5 and J usage is TRBJ1-1, with D possibly being TRBD1 (5 bases). CDR1 is MNHEY, CDR2 SVGAGI, per germline. The CDR3 loop spans 14 amino acids. V lost 5 bases to trimming and J lost 1 base, with 11 bases between them. The CDR3: CASSPRTRNTEAFF. CDR3 DNA sequence: TGTGCCAGCAGTCCACGGACAAGGAACACTGAAGCTTTCTTT.

The chain has TRBV19 and TRBJ1-2, with 7 bases fitting TRBD1. V lost 7 bases and J lost 4; bases outside the gene matches: 6. The CDR3 contains 13 residues. Germline V lookup: CDR1 LNHDA, CDR2 SQIVND (reference sequence). CDR3 sequence: CASMPDRSYGYTF. The CDR3, as DNA: TGTGCCAGTATGCCGGACAGGTCCTATGGCTACACCTTC.

This chain links TRBV11-3 with TRBJ1-5; maybe TRBD1 (5 bases). Trimming took 4 bases from V and 4 from J, leaving 11 bases between them. Germline-derived CDR1 and CDR2 are SGHNT and YENEEA. The CDR3 length is 14 residues. The CDR3 nucleotides are TGTGCCAGCAGCTCCCGACAGTCTAATCAGCCCCAGCATTTT. This codes for CASSSRQSNQPQHF.

This chain connects TRBV2 to TRBJ1-1; 9 bases align to TRBD1. V trimming: 6 bases; J trimming: 6 bases; junction bases outside the gene matches: 5. Germline V lookup: CDR1 SNHLY, CDR2 FYNNEI. The CDR3 is 13 residues long. The CDR3 protein is CASSLDRGAEAFF. DNA of the CDR3: TGTGCCAGCAGCCTGGACAGGGGCGCTGAAGCTTTCTTT.

V and J are TRBV10-3 and TRBJ1-1, with 10 bases that match TRBD1. The CDR3 length is 14 residues. J was trimmed by 5 bases and V by 7 bases; bases with no gene match: 7. The germline V gene encodes CDR1 ENHRY and CDR2 SYGVKD. CDR3 residues: CAIKGQGIRTEAFF. For the CDR3, the DNA is TGTGCCATCAAGGGACAGGGGATCAGGACTGAAGCTTTCTTT.

The J gene is TRBJ2-5, the V gene TRBV5-4, with TRBD1 as a possible D gene (5 bases). The germline CDR1 and CDR2 sequences are SGHNT and YYREEE (reference sequence). Trimming cost V 4 bases and J 0 bases, with 7 bases left between them. The CDR3 is 13 amino acids. CDR3 bases: TGTGCCAGCAGCCGGACACACCAAGAGACCCAGTACTTC. Its translation is CASSRTHQETQYF.

The count of this clone is one. The rearrangement links TRBV7-7 to TRBJ2-5, with TRBD2 matching over 14 bases. Germline CDR1 is SSHAT and CDR2 is FNYEAQ (reference sequence). The CDR3 contains 18 residues. Trimming at V came to 5 bases and at J to 0 bases, leaving 8 bases not matched to a gene. CDR3 protein: CASSPRLAGGENQETQYF. The CDR3 region has the DNA TGTGCCAGCAGCCCCCGACTAGCGGGGGGGGAAAACCAAGAGACCCAGTACTTC.

The V call is TRBV5-1, the J call TRBJ2-2, with D possibly being TRBD1 (5 bases). Trimming removed 3 bases at V and 5 bases at J, with 8 bases between. CDR3 length: 13 amino acids. The germline V gene encodes CDR1 SGHRS and CDR2 YFSETQ. As DNA, the CDR3 is TGCGCCAGCAGCTCCCAGGGAACCGGGGAGCTGTTTTTT. It encodes CASSSQGTGELFF. Together with reference TRBV5-1 and TRBJ2-2, the CDR3 gives the full variable domain: KAGVTQTPRYLIKTRGQQVTLSCSPISGHRSVSWYQQTPGQGLQFLFEYFSETQRNKGNFPGRFSGRQFSNSRSEMNVSTLELGDSALYLCASSSQGTGELFFGEGSRLTVL.

The chain employs TRBV2 and TRBJ1-1; D might be TRBD1 (5 bases). V gave up 7 bases and J gave up 2 bases, with 11 bases separating them. Germline CDR1 reads SNHLY; CDR2 reads FYNNEI. The CDR3 runs to 13 residues. The DNA for the CDR3 is TGTGCCAGCAAAGTGGACACTAACACTGAAGCTTTCTTT. It encodes CASKVDTNTEAFF.

This clone appeared a single time. The gene calls are TRBV6-1 and TRBJ2-5, with D possibly matching TRBD2 (5 bases). With 2 bases removed from V and 1 base from J, the gap between germline ends came to 11 bases. The CDR3 spans 15 residues. Germline CDR1 is MNHNS and CDR2 is SASEGT. The CDR3 bases are TGTGCCAGCAGTGAAAGGTACCTAGCCCAAGAGACCCAGTACTTC. This gives the protein CASSERYLAQETQYF.

The V and J genes are TRBV5-6 and TRBJ1-2; D is perhaps TRBD1 (6 bases). Germline V gives CDR1 SGHDT, CDR2 YYEEEE. CDR3 length equals 16 residues. Trimming removed 6 bases from V and 4 bases from J, with 22 bases in between. CDR3 protein: CASTITGGPRPYGYTF. Written as DNA, the CDR3 is TGTGCCAGCACCATCACCGGGGGGCCCCGACCCTATGGCTACACCTTC.

The chain employs TRBV7-2 and TRBJ1-2; 8 bases fit TRBD1. Germline CDR1 reads SGHTA; CDR2 reads FQGNSA. CDR3 length: 13 residues. The junction had 7 bases not matched to a gene; V was cut back by 5 bases and J by 8 bases. The CDR3 bases are TGTGCCAGCAGCCGAGGGGACAGGCAAGGCTACACCTTC. Its translation: CASSRGDRQGYTF.

The chain joins TRBV11-3 to TRBJ2-7, with D possibly being TRBD2 (6 bases). Per germline, CDR1 SGHNT and CDR2 YENEEA. With 5 bases removed from V and 6 bases from J, the gap between germline ends came to 14 bases. The CDR3 has 13 residues. CDR3 DNA sequence: TGTGCCAGCAGCGACCGTGGGACTTCCGAGCAGTACTTC. Translating gives CASSDRGTSEQYF.

This clone was seen a single time. The chain uses TRBV4-1 and TRBJ1-4; TRBD1 aligns across 8 bases. V lost 6 bases and J lost 3; bases outside the gene matches: 3. Germline values: CDR1 MGHRA, CDR2 YSYEKL. This CDR3 has 14 residues. CDR3 bases: TGCGCCAGCAGTGCACAGGGGGCTAATGAAAAACTGTTTTTT. This codes for CASSAQGANEKLFF.

The chain recombines TRBV7-9 with TRBJ1-2; D remains ambiguous. V was trimmed by 2 bases and J by 5 bases, leaving 9 bases between them. CDR3 length: 13 residues. CDR1 is SEHNR, CDR2 FQNEAQ, per germline (reference sequence). Here the CDR3 reads CASSLIKEYGYTF. In nucleotides, the CDR3 is TGTGCCAGCAGCTTAATTAAAGAGTATGGCTACACCTTC.

J is TRBJ1-5 and V is TRBV28; possible D gene TRBD1, 5 bases. V gave up 1 base and J gave up 4 bases, with 8 bases separating them. The CDR3 sequence is 14 residues long. CDR1 and CDR2 (germline): MDHEN, SYDVKM. Here the CDR3 DNA reads TGTGCCAGCAGTTTATTGCGGGGGAATCAGCCCCAGCATTTT. Its translation is CASSLLRGNQPQHF.

Here the CDR3 DNA reads TGTGCCAGCTACCAGGGCAGTAGCAATCAGCCCCAGCATTTT. Its protein product is CASYQGSSNQPQHF. The V and J genes are TRBV28 and TRBJ1-5, with a weak D call TRBD1 (5 bases). Germline V gene sequence: CDR1 MDHEN, CDR2 SYDVKM. Deletions cut 8 bases from V and 0 bases from J, with 11 bases between. CDR3 length equals 14 residues. The full variable domain, rest sourced from reference TRBV28 and TRBJ1-5, is DVKVTQSSRYLVKRTGEKVFLECVQDMDHENMFWYRQDPGLGLRLIYFSYDVKMKEKGDIPEGYSVSREKKERFSLILESASTNQTSMYLCASYQGSSNQPQHFGDGTRLSIL.